The present T cell receptor beta chain was sequenced within a study of T cells expressing NK-cell markers. For each CDR3 protein, TCRdb gives one entry from its re-call of the 5' RACE reads, without DNA. The listing records about 140,000 distinct CDR3 sequences. The CDR3 is 16 amino acids. Germline V CDR1 and CDR2: GTSNPN, SVGIG (reference sequence). The source is a young man in good health. The V call is TRBV30, the J call TRBJ2-1; there is no DNA to check the TCRdb D call of TRBD1. The specimen was blood T cells: a sorted CD56 or NKG2C T cell subset, CD4+ or CD8+ T cells, or bulk PBMC T cells (not recorded which). CDR3 protein: CAWVELTGVALNEQFF.